This TCR beta chain emerged from a study of blood T cell repertoires in COVID-19. The overall study: Samples of COVID-19 (acute and convalescent) were obtained from the United States, Italy and Spain. In each case, the material was cDNA or gDNA derived from T cells, B-cell-depleted T cells, or PBMCs.

V lost 6 bases, J lost 8 bases, and 4 bases stayed unmatched. The CDR3 is 12 amino acids. As originally analysed: Amplification of reference gene primers provided the estimated nucleated cell counts. Sequencing used immunoSEQ multiplex PCR; TCRdb keeps in-frame clones, though not all of them. V, J and clone size were drawn from that table, and D and trimming were deduced from the DNA. The sample has more than 250,000 clones; about 86% are singletons. The sample consisted of peripheral blood. The TCR sequence derives from a man between 18 and 35 years old with active or convalescent COVID-19. This rearrangement joins TRBV12-3 or TRBV12-4 to TRBJ1-2, with 9 bases matching TRBD1. The CDR3 loop is CASRTGTGGYTF. The CDR3 DNA reads TGTGCCAGCAGAACCGGGACAGGGGGCTACACCTTC.